The 14 T cell receptor beta chains below were found in one sample sequenced in a study of OX40 agonist ivuxolimab in advanced cancers. Method: immunoSEQ multiplex PCR; TCRdb's copy keeps in-frame clones and lacks some. The sample carries 5,000 to 6,000 clones, around 90% recorded once. The sequencing here drew on CD4+ or CD8+ T cells sorted from blood, taken in a trial of the OX40 agonist ivuxolimab. The receptor set was obtained from an adult with an advanced solid tumor such as melanoma, head and neck, liver or kidney cancer.

The CDR3 protein is CASTKAVSYNEQFF. DNA for the CDR3: TGTGCCAGCACTAAAGCAGTCTCCTACAATGAGCAGTTCTTC. The chain combines TRBV2 with TRBJ2-1; no definite D call. Germline V gene lookup returns CDR1 SNHLY and CDR2 FYNNEI. The CDR3 has 14 residues. V was pared by 7 bases and J by 0 bases, with 10 bases between.

In DNA, the CDR3 is TGTGCCAGCAGCTCTAGCGGCCACGAGCAGTACTTC. Translating it yields CASSSSGHEQYF. The V gene is TRBV9, the J gene TRBJ2-7, with TRBD2 identical over 7 bases. The length of the CDR3 is 12 residues. The germline V gene has CDR1 SGDLS and CDR2 YYNGEE. V lost 4 bases, J lost 5 bases, and 3 bases stayed unmatched.

The chain has TRBV27 and TRBJ2-7, with 7 nucleotides matching TRBD2. The germline V gene has CDR1 MNHEY and CDR2 SMNVEV (reference sequence). V was pared by 6 bases and J by 6 bases, with 8 bases of the junction left unmatched. The CDR3 is 13 amino acids. This CDR3 is CASSLAGVGEQYF. CDR3 sequence (DNA): TGTGCCAGCAGCCTGGCGGGGGTGGGCGAGCAGTACTTC.

Here the CDR3 DNA reads TGTGCCAGCAGAACCGGGGGACTCAATGAGCAGTTCTTC. Translation: CASRTGGLNEQFF. The chain has TRBV6-1 and TRBJ2-1; D perhaps matches TRBD2 (6 bases). Germline CDR1 is MNHNS and CDR2 is SASEGT. The CDR3 is made up of 13 amino acids. Trimming left V 6 bases short and J 6 bases short, with 12 bases between.

The chain recombines TRBV11-2 with TRBJ2-2, with D possibly being TRBD2 (5 bases). Between the trimmed V and J ends, which lost 5 bases and 0 bases, there was a span of 13 bases. This CDR3 has 16 amino acids. Germline V gene sequence: CDR1 SGHAT, CDR2 FQNNGV. CDR3: CASSLHGGSNTGELFF. CDR3 sequence (DNA): TGTGCCAGCAGCCTACACGGCGGGTCGAACACCGGGGAGCTGTTTTTT.

V usage is TRBV14 and J usage is TRBJ2-5, with 7 bases lining up with TRBD2. The CDR3 length is 14 residues. Germline CDR1 is SGHDN and CDR2 is FVKESK. V lost 2 bases, J lost 5 bases, and 5 bases stayed unmatched. In nucleotides, the CDR3 is TGTGCCAGCAGCCAATATCTAGCGGTGGAGACCCAGTACTTC. Its translation: CASSQYLAVETQYF.

The V gene is TRBV23-1, the J gene TRBJ1-5; tentatively, D is TRBD1 (6 bases). TRBV23-1 is reported as an ORF; its role is uncertain. V dropped 9 bases and J dropped 1 base, with 10 bases sitting between them. There are 13 residues in the CDR3. The CDR3 protein is CARKGGSNQPQHF. In DNA form, the CDR3 reads TGCGCCAGGAAAGGGGGGAGCAATCAGCCCCAGCATTTT.

J is TRBJ2-5 and V is TRBV25-1, with 8 bases identical to TRBD1. This CDR3 is built from 17 residues. The germline V gene has CDR1 MGHDK and CDR2 SYGVNS. The V and J ends lost 1 base and 2 bases, in that order; junction bases with no gene match: 9. For the CDR3, the DNA is TGTGCCAGCAGTGAATTTGCAGGGGGCTACGATCAAGAGACCCAGTACTTC. Protein product: CASSEFAGGYDQETQYF.

The chain carries TRBV25-1 and TRBJ2-5; possibly TRBD1 for D (5 bases). Germline V gene lookup returns CDR1 MGHDK and CDR2 SYGVNS. This CDR3 is built from 14 residues. With 6 bases removed from V and 5 bases from J, the gap between germline ends came to 16 bases. The CDR3 region has the DNA TGTGCCAGCAGCCCCAAGCCAGGGTTCGAGACCCAGTACTTC. Translation: CASSPKPGFETQYF.

This clone was detected once. The chain links TRBV4-1 to TRBJ2-5; a possible D gene is TRBD2 (6 bases). CDR1 MGHRA and CDR2 YSYEKL come from the germline V gene. V was clipped by 7 bases and J by 4 bases, with 19 bases between them. The CDR3 consists of 15 residues. In DNA form, the CDR3 reads TGCGCCAGCAAAGGGCGACCTCGGAGGGGAGAGACCCAGTACTTC. As protein: CASKGRPRRGETQYF.

The chain carries TRBV27 and TRBJ2-1, with D possibly matching TRBD1 (6 bases). Germline V lookup: CDR1 MNHEY, CDR2 SMNVEV (reference sequence). CDR3 size: 15 residues. The V and J ends lost 4 bases and 2 bases respectively, with 12 bases between them. The CDR3 nucleotides read TGTGCCAGCAGTTCCAGGGGTGCGCCCTACAATGAGCAGTTCTTC. It translates to CASSSRGAPYNEQFF.

The CDR3, as DNA: TGCGCCAGCAGTTGGCCGAAACTAGCGGTGCTTGGCACAGATACGCAGTATTTT. Its translation is CASSWPKLAVLGTDTQYF. V is TRBV5-1 and J is TRBJ2-3, with TRBD2 identical over 8 bases. The CDR3 length is 18 residues. V lost 5 bases and J lost 1; bases outside the gene matches: 15. CDR1 and CDR2 from the germline V gene are SGHRS and YFSETQ.

V is TRBV18 and J is TRBJ2-1, with 8 bases matching TRBD1. The CDR3 consists of 17 residues. CDR1 is KGHSH and CDR2 is LQKENI in the germline V gene. The V segment lost 5 bases and the J segment 8 bases; nucleotides outside the gene matches: 17. The CDR3 nucleotides are TGTGCCAGCTCATCCCAGCAGGGGGCGCCTCTTAACCATGAGCAGTTCTTC. It translates to CASSSQQGAPLNHEQFF.

V is TRBV9 and J is TRBJ1-6; a possible D gene is TRBD1 (5 bases). Trimming shortened V by 3 bases and J by 7 bases, and 17 bases separated the two germline ends. Germline V lookup: CDR1 SGDLS, CDR2 YYNGEE. The CDR3 runs to 16 residues. This CDR3 reads CASSAGAGDYNSPLHF. DNA of the CDR3: TGTGCCAGCAGCGCAGGCGCCGGGGACTACAATTCACCCCTCCACTTT.